This T cell receptor beta chain was documented in a study of blood T cell repertoires in COVID-19. On the study more broadly: Samples came from the United States, Italy and Spain, spanning acute and convalescent COVID-19. T cells, B-cell-depleted T cells, or PBMCs provided the cDNA or gDNA that served as material.

This CDR3 contains 15 residues. Germline CDR1 is SGDLS and CDR2 is YYNGEE. V was cut by 4 bases and J by 0 bases, with 11 bases left in between. Per the original data handling: Amplification with reference gene primers provided the estimates of nucleated cell counts. Assay used: immunoSEQ multiplex PCR; TCRdb lists only in-frame clones, some missing. That table furnishes V, J and clone size, whereas the DNA furnished D and trimming. The sample holds around 50,000 clones; 87% are singletons and the top ten take under 6.5%. Seattle-derived patients entered the study during active infection and were followed longitudinally.

Sample: peripheral blood. This chain links TRBV9 with TRBJ1-5, with D possibly TRBD1 on 5 matching bases. The clonotype was recovered from a woman aged 60-75 years with COVID-19, enrolled during active disease. The CDR3 nucleotides read TGTGCCAGCAGCAAAACAGGATATAGCAATCAGCCCCAGCATTTT. Its translation: CASSKTGYSNQPQHF.